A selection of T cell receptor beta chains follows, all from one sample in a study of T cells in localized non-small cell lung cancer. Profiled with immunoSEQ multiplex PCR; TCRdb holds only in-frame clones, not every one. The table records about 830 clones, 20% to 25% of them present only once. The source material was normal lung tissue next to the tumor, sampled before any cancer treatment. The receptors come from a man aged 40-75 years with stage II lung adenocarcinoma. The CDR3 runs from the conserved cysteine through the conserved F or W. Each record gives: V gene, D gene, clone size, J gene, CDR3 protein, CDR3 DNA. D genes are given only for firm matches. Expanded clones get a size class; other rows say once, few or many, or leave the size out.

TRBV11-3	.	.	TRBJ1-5	CASSLVLSNQPQHF	TGTGCCAGCAGCTTAGTACTTAGCAATCAGCCCCAGCATTTT
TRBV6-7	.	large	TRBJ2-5	CASSYGETQYF	TGTGCCAGCAGTTATGGGGAGACCCAGTACTTC
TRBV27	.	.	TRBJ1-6	CASSFRGGNSPLHF	TGTGCCAGCAGTTTCCGAGGGGGAAATTCACCCCTCCACTTT
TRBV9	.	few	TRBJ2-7	CASSVGGSAYEQYF	TGTGCCAGCAGCGTAGGGGGGTCCGCCTACGAGCAGTACTTC
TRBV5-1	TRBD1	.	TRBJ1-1	CASSPTGGAMNTEAFF	TGCGCCAGCAGCCCAACAGGGGGCGCGATGAACACTGAAGCTTTCTTT
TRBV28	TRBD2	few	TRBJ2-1	CASATRTSGSFGSYNEQFF	TGTGCCAGCGCAACCCGGACTAGCGGGAGTTTTGGCTCCTACAATGAGCAGTTCTTC
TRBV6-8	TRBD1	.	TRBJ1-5	CASGTDNQPQHF	TGTGCCTCAGGGACAGACAATCAGCCCCAGCATTTT
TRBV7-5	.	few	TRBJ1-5	CASSLVAGTGNQPQHF	TGTGCCAGCAGCTTAGTCGCTGGGACAGGGAATCAGCCCCAGCATTTT
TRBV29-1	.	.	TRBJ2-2	CSVEGPTNTGELFF	TGCAGCGTTGAAGGCCCCACGAACACCGGGGAGCTGTTTTTT
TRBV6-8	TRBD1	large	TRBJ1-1	CASREKDRNEAFF	TGTGCCAGCAGGGAAAAGGACAGGAATGAAGCTTTCTTT
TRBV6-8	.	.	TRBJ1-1	CASSYIQGAAEAFF	TGTGCCAGCAGTTATATACAGGGTGCGGCTGAAGCTTTCTTT
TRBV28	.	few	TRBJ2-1	CASSPSEGVLSYNEQFF	TGTGCCAGCAGTCCTTCCGAGGGAGTTCTCTCCTACAATGAGCAGTTCTTC
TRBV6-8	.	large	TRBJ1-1	CAISFDRPGTEAFF	TGTGCCATCAGTTTCGACAGGCCGGGCACTGAAGCTTTCTTT
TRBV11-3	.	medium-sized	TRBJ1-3	CASSGRGLGLSNTIYF	TGTGCCAGCAGCGGCCGGGGTCTGGGACTGTCGAACACCATATATTTT
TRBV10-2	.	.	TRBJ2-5	CASTPSCYRRETQYF	TGCGCCAGCACCCCCTCTTGCTACAGGAGAGAGACCCAGTACTTC
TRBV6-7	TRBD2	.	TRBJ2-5	CASSYEGLAAYQETQYF	TGTGCCAGCAGTTACGAAGGACTAGCGGCTTACCAAGAGACCCAGTACTTC
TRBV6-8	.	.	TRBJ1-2	CASSPRQESGYTF	TGTGCCAGCAGTCCCCGACAAGAGTCTGGCTACACCTTC
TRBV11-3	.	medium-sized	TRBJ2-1	CASSDTSQGWDEQFF	TGTGCCAGCAGCGATACTAGTCAAGGTTGGGATGAGCAGTTCTTC
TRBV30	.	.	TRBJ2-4	CAWSNVGGLTLAKNIQYF	TGTGCCTGGAGTAACGTAGGAGGTCTTACCTTAGCCAAAAACATTCAGTACTTC
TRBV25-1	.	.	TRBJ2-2	CASSPRAGELFF	TGTGCCAGCAGTCCCCGGGCCGGGGAGCTGTTTTTT
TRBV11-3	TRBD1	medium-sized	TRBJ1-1	CASSQRQGGQGTEAFF	TGTGCCAGCAGTCAAAGACAGGGAGGACAGGGCACTGAAGCTTTCTTT
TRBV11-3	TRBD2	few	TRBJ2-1	CASRPTGLAGENEQFF	TGTGCCAGCAGGCCAACGGGACTAGCGGGGGAAAATGAGCAGTTCTTC
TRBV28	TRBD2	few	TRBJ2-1	CASSPGGVNEQFF	TGTGCCAGCAGCCCGGGGGGGGTCAATGAGCAGTTCTTC
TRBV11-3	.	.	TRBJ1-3	CASSLELGGVGNTIYF	TGTGCCAGCAGCTTAGAATTAGGCGGGGTCGGAAACACCATATATTTT
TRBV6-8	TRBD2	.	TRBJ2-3	CATRLAGETDTQYF	TGTGCCACCCGACTAGCGGGGGAGACAGATACGCAGTATTTT
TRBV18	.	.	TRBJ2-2	CASSPLPAGRTGELFF	TGTGCCAGCTCACCACTCCCAGCAGGGCGGACCGGGGAGCTGTTTTTT
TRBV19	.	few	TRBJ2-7	CASSIEDSYEQYF	TGTGCCAGTAGTATAGAGGACAGCTACGAGCAGTACTTC
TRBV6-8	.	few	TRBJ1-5	CASPVVDRLNQPQHF	TGTGCCAGCCCCGTAGTGGACAGATTAAATCAGCCCCAGCATTTT
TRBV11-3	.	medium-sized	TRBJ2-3	CASSPRGATSTDTQYF	TGTGCCAGCAGCCCCCGGGGGGCAACTAGCACAGATACGCAGTATTTT
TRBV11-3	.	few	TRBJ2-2	CASAWRGKENANTGELFF	TGTGCCAGCGCTTGGAGGGGGAAGGAGAACGCGAACACCGGGGAGCTGTTTTTT
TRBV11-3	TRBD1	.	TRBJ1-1	CASSYRGMNTEAFF	TGTGCCAGCAGCTACAGGGGAATGAACACTGAAGCTTTCTTT
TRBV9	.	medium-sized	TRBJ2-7	CASSVAGNAFSEQYF	TGTGCCAGCAGCGTAGCGGGGAATGCATTTAGCGAGCAGTACTTC
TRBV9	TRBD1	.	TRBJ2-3	CASSPGQGFGTQYF	TGTGCCAGCAGCCCCGGACAGGGGTTCGGTACGCAGTATTTT
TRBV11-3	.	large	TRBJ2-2	CASSPMRANSGELFF	TGTGCCAGCAGCCCGATGAGGGCCAACTCCGGGGAGCTGTTTTTT
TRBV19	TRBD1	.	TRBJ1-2	CASSMGTDSFYGYTF	TGTGCCAGTAGTATGGGGACAGATTCCTTCTATGGCTACACCTTC
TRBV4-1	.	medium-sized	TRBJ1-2	CASSQERLEGGYTF	TGCGCCAGCAGCCAAGAGCGGCTCGAGGGCGGCTACACCTTC
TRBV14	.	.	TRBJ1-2	CASSQVGRANYGYTF	TGTGCCAGCAGCCAAGTGGGCAGGGCCAACTATGGCTACACCTTC
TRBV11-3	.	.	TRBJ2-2	CASSLYPANTGELFF	TGTGCCAGCAGCTTATATCCAGCGAACACCGGGGAGCTGTTTTTT
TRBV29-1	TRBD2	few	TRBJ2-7	CSVGTSGSYEQYF	TGCAGCGTCGGGACTAGCGGATCCTACGAGCAGTACTTC